Reported below is one T cell receptor beta chain. Its antigen is unknown. The record originates from a study of graft-versus-host responses after intestinal transplantation. Study as a whole: Recipients were given multivisceral, liver-intestinal, or isolated intestinal transplants. Each patient got anti-thymocyte globulin induction, then tacrolimus and steroids for roughly 3 years.

Intraepithelial plus lamina propria lymphocytes were released by processing graft tissue. Germline values: CDR1 SGHRS, CDR2 YFSETQ. The CDR3 runs to 14 residues. Trimming removed 4 bases from V and 6 bases from J, with 16 bases in between. Data came from immunoSEQ multiplex PCR; TCRdb stores just in-frame clones and leaves some out. This sample has more than 4,000 clones, with around 86% found just once. Study-wide points: GvH clones turned up in recipient marrow; some had shown up first in ileum or blood.

The sample here was ileum tissue, taken 156 days after intestinal transplant. This clonotype was obtained from a human patient who received an intestinal transplant, so some T cells may come from the graft donor. The chain has TRBV5-1 and TRBJ1-2; D remains ambiguous. In nucleotides, the CDR3 is TGCGCCAGCAGCCCCGGTGGAATTTTCAATGGCTACACCTTC. Encoded protein: CASSPGGIFNGYTF.